This record covers a single T cell receptor beta chain. This specimen belongs to a study of human T cells and chemical hapten exposure. Looking at the study overall: Donors were sensitized with 2% DPC on the upper inner arm. Slight differences in pooled library volume were the main source of varying TCR yields across samples.

TCRdb passed the RACE reads through MiXCR, listing each CDR3 protein once. Found here are roughly 250,000 distinct CDR3 sequences, roughly 8.9% of them singletons; the top ten hold 2% to 3%. Time point indicated: pre-sensitization, week 0. Treatment given: therapeutic diphenylcyclopropenone sensitization with weekly scalp DPC. The study drew its donors from alopecia patients who were 18 to 70 years old and suitable for DPC. CDR1 is LGHDT and CDR2 is YNNKEL in the germline V gene (reference sequence). The CDR3 spans 13 residues. Trimming cost V 0 bases and J 5 bases, with 5 bases left between them. This chain connects TRBV3-1 to TRBJ1-5; no clear D gene. Here the sequenced sample was whole blood, taken in connection with sensitization to the hapten diphenylcyclopropenone (DPC). This sequence was found in a woman in her thirties or forties with alopecia areata. Some clones in this sample may be carry-over from other donors' samples. CDR3 sequence reads: CASSQDFDQPQHF. In nucleotides, the CDR3 is TGTGCCAGCAGCCAAGATTTCGATCAGCCCCAGCATTTT.